These 13 T cell receptor beta chains were sequenced from one sample in a study of shared clonotypes between healthy human individuals. The repertoire was sequenced with immunoSEQ multiplex PCR; TCRdb's copy has only in-frame clones and lacks some. Of approximately 440,000 clones detected, roughly three quarters appear once; the ten largest clones hold approximately 12%. Sequencing used PBMCs. The receptors were gathered from a woman aged 40 to 50 in good health. Some clones in this sample may be carry-over from other donors' samples.

The chain is built from TRBV19 and TRBJ2-1; 7 bases align to TRBD1. The CDR3 runs to 13 residues. J gave up 6 bases and V 8 bases, and 7 bases lay outside the gene matches. From germline, CDR1 is LNHDA and CDR2 SQIVND (reference sequence). The CDR3 here is CASLGYRGNEQFF. The CDR3 DNA is TGTGCCAGTTTAGGTTACAGGGGCAATGAGCAGTTCTTC.

This clone was counted a single time. This chain links TRBV2 with TRBJ2-7; TRBD2 aligns across 10 bases. The CDR3 is 15 amino acids. Germline values: CDR1 SNHLY, CDR2 FYNNEI. Trimming cost V 1 base and J 5 bases; bases outside gene matches: 5. This CDR3 is CASSEGAGGWNEQYF. The CDR3 bases are TGTGCCAGCAGTGAAGGAGCGGGAGGGTGGAACGAGCAGTACTTC.

V gene TRBV10-3 combines with J gene TRBJ2-1, with TRBD1 identical over 9 bases. V gave up 5 bases and J gave up 0 bases; unmatched junction bases: 17. The CDR3 runs 20 residues. The germline CDR1 and CDR2 sequences are ENHRY and SYGVKD. CDR3 sequence reads: CAISIEPGQGSFFSYNEQFF. The DNA of the CDR3 is TGTGCCATCAGTATCGAACCGGGACAGGGAAGTTTTTTCTCCTACAATGAGCAGTTCTTC.

This clone came up many times. The rearrangement uses TRBV2 and TRBJ2-5, with D possibly TRBD1 on 6 matching bases. This CDR3 is built from 12 residues. CDR1 SNHLY and CDR2 FYNNEI come from the germline V gene. Trimming pared 7 bases from V and 4 bases from J, leaving 10 bases between. CDR3: CASTTTGETQYF. The CDR3 DNA reads as TGTGCCAGCACTACGACAGGAGAGACCCAGTACTTC.

The table lists this clone with a few counts. Other DNA sequences in this sample translate to the same CDR3. The chain combines TRBV7-2 with TRBJ2-1; D is perhaps TRBD2 (5 bases). Germline CDR1 and CDR2: SGHTA and FQGNSA. This CDR3 is 12 amino acids long. The V end lost 2 bases, the J end lost 9 bases, and 8 bases lay between the germline ends. This CDR3 reads CASSLSGSEQFF. CDR3 sequence (DNA): TGTGCCAGCAGCTTAAGTGGGAGTGAGCAGTTCTTC.

This clone was counted ten times or more. The chain links TRBV10-3 to TRBJ2-1; 12 bases line up with TRBD2. Germline-derived CDR1 and CDR2 are ENHRY and SYGVKD. This CDR3 has 17 residues. Trimming took 0 bases from V and 9 from J; bases not matched to a gene: 9. The CDR3 nucleotides read TGTGCCATCAGTGAGTCGAGACTAGCGGGGGCGGTAGGTGAGCAGTTCTTC. It specifies CAISESRLAGAVGEQFF.

This CDR3 reads CASSPSTTRTGNYGYTF. CDR3 in DNA: TGTGCCAGCAGCCCATCCACTACCCGGACAGGGAACTATGGCTACACCTTC. This rearrangement joins TRBV7-2 to TRBJ1-2, with 8 bases identical to TRBD1. V trimming: 5 bases; J trimming: 2 bases; junction bases outside the gene matches: 13. CDR1 is SGHTA, CDR2 FQGNSA, per germline. The CDR3 covers 17 residues.

The rearrangement uses TRBV7-2 and TRBJ2-7; 7 bases align to TRBD1. CDR1 and CDR2 from the germline V gene are SGHTA and FQGNSA. V gave up 5 bases and J gave up 6 bases; unmatched junction bases: 16. The CDR3 extends over 16 amino acids. The DNA of the CDR3 is TGTGCCAGCAGCGCCCTAAGGGGTAGGGGGCGCGGCGAGCAGTACTTC. This codes for CASSALRGRGRGEQYF.

Turning to this clone: Given a far larger clone just one base away, this is likely a sequencing read error. Given the absence of the conserved phenylalanine or tryptophan at the CDR3 end, a read error is likely. This chain uses TRBV4-1 with TRBJ2-2, with 12 nucleotides matching TRBD2. The CDR3 extends over 17 amino acids. Trimming cost V 4 bases and J 1 base; bases outside gene matches: 4. CDR1 is MGHRA and CDR2 is YSYEKL in the germline V gene. CDR3 loop: CASSPLTSGRNTGELFS. As DNA, the CDR3 is TGCGCCAGCAGCCCCCTGACTAGCGGGAGGAACACCGGGGAGCTGTTTTCT.

The chain combines TRBV4-1 with TRBJ2-3; D unresolved. The length of the CDR3 is 16 residues. V lost 1 base and J 0 bases, leaving 11 bases between the germline ends. In germline, CDR1 is MGHRA, CDR2 YSYEKL. The chain's CDR3 is CASSQVFGGSTDTQYF. As DNA, the CDR3 is TGCGCCAGCAGCCAAGTTTTCGGTGGGAGCACAGATACGCAGTATTTT.

In its sample, this clone was seen once. This chain links TRBV5-1 with TRBJ2-1; no reliable D call. Deletions cut 0 bases from V and 7 bases from J, with 11 bases between. In germline, CDR1 is SGHRS, CDR2 YFSETQ. The CDR3 is 14 residues long. For the CDR3, the DNA is TGCGCCAGCAGCTTGGAGGTGACCACGAATGAGCAGTTCTTC. It specifies CASSLEVTTNEQFF.

The chain employs TRBV7-2 and TRBJ2-7, with no clear D. CDR1 SGHTA and CDR2 FQGNSA come from the germline V gene. This CDR3 is built from 14 residues. The V and J ends lost 1 base and 6 bases respectively, with 13 bases between them. The CDR3 protein is CASSLVVGPPEQYF. The CDR3 coding sequence is TGTGCCAGCAGCTTAGTGGTGGGCCCCCCCGAGCAGTACTTC.

This clone appeared once. The gene calls are TRBV5-1 and TRBJ2-6; tentative D call: TRBD2 (6 bases). V was shortened by 0 bases and J by 1 base, with 8 bases between the two germline ends. The CDR3 consists of 16 residues. Germline lookup yields CDR1 SGHRS and CDR2 YFSETQ. The CDR3 spells CASSLAGRSGANVLTF. The DNA of the CDR3 is TGCGCCAGCAGCTTGGCAGGGAGGTCTGGGGCCAACGTCCTGACTTTC.